Reported below is one TCR beta chain. Profiled with immunoSEQ multiplex PCR; TCRdb holds only in-frame clones, not every one. This table holds approximately 50,000 clones, approximately 70% found once. This sample was taken from a study of radiotherapy plus CTLA-4 blockade in lung cancer. Between the trimmed V and J ends, which lost 5 bases and 11 bases, there was a span of 18 bases. Germline CDR1 reads MDHEN; CDR2 reads SYDVKM. CDR3 length: 13 residues. This chain links TRBV28 with TRBJ1-2; possible D gene TRBD1, 5 bases. This TCR came from a human donor with non-small cell lung cancer who had a complete response to radiotherapy plus ipilimumab. The specimen was peripheral blood, collected from a patient treated with radiotherapy plus ipilimumab. DNA for the CDR3: TGTGCCAGCAGTCCTCCGGGCAGGGCCCTTTACACCTTC. It encodes CASSPPGRALYTF.